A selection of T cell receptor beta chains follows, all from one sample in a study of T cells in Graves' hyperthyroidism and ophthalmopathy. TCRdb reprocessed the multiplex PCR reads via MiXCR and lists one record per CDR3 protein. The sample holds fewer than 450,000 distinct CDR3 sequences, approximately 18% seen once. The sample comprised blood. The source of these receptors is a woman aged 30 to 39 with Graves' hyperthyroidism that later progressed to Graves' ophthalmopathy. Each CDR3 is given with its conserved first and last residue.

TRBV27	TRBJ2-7	CASSLSQGLGEQYF
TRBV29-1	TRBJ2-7	CSVVTWSSYEQYF
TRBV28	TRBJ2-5	CASSFPGRRGGRETQYF
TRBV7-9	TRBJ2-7	CASSLGQYYEQYF
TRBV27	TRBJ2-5	CASSRDRQETQYF
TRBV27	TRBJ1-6	CGAGWAANSPLHF
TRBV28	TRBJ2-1	CASSKYNEQFF
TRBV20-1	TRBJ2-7	CSAFGREGLGEQYF
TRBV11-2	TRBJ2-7	CASSSTMDRAYEQYF
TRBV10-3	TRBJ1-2	CAISESDAGGGGYTF